This TCR beta chain was observed in a study of memory CD4+ T cells and cytomegalovirus serostatus. Repertoires were generated with immunoSEQ multiplex PCR, while TCRdb's copy carries only in-frame clones and drops some. The sample contains some 58,000 clones, 77% of which appear only once. This CDR3 has 15 residues. V was pared by 0 bases and J by 5 bases, with 13 bases between. The germline V gene encodes CDR1 LNHNV and CDR2 YYDKDF (reference sequence). Single viable CD3+CD4+CD8-CD45RO+ cells were sorted as the memory CD4+ T cells. Specimen: memory CD4+ T cells from blood. The V gene is TRBV15, the J gene TRBJ2-5; tentatively, D is TRBD1 (5 bases). The TCR sequence derives from an adult in good health and CMV-seronegative. CDR3 residues: CATSRDKGFGETQYF. The CDR3 region has the DNA TGTGCCACCAGCAGAGATAAGGGGTTCGGGGAGACCCAGTACTTC.